The 24 T cell receptor beta chains in this list originate from one sample, sequenced in a study of blood T cells in healthy people across ages. A second PCR of 7 to 11 cycles used a sample-barcoded 5' primer and a J-beta primer mix. TCRdb reanalysed the 5' RACE reads using MiXCR and keeps one entry per CDR3 protein. The data show about a million distinct CDR3 sequences, about 53% seen once. Sequences were obtained from blood. These receptors came from a woman in her fifties or sixties in good health.

Here the CDR3 DNA reads TGTGCCAGCAGCGTAGGTCCGGGCACAGATACGCAGTATTTT. Protein sequence: CASSVGPGTDTQYF. V usage is TRBV9 and J usage is TRBJ2-3; D is unresolved. With 0 bases removed from V and 1 base from J, the gap between germline ends came to 6 bases. CDR3 size: 14 residues. The V gene's germline CDR1 is SGDLS and CDR2 YYNGEE. Complete variable domain (other parts from reference TRBV9 and TRBJ2-3): DSGVTQTPKHLITATGQRVTLRCSPRSGDLSVYWYQQSLDQGLQFLIQYYNGEERAKGNILERFSAQQFPDLHSELNLSSLELGDSALYFCASSVGPGTDTQYFGPGTRLTVL.

The J gene is TRBJ2-5, the V gene TRBV15, with D possibly TRBD1 on 6 matching bases. V was trimmed by 5 bases and J by 1 base, leaving 11 bases between them. CDR3 length equals 14 residues. In germline, CDR1 is LNHNV, CDR2 YYDKDF (reference sequence). DNA of the CDR3: TGTGCCACCAGCCGAACCAGGGGCCAAGAGACCCAGTACTTC. Its translation is CATSRTRGQETQYF. The entire variable domain, with the rest obtained from reference TRBV15 and TRBJ2-5, is as follows: DAMVIQNPRYQVTQFGKPVTLSCSQTLNHNVMYWYQQKSSQAPKLLFHYYDKDFNNEADTPDNFQSRRPNTSFCFLDIRSPGLGDTAMYLCATSRTRGQETQYFGPGTRLLVL.

The gene calls are TRBV4-1 and TRBJ2-1, with 9 bases identical to TRBD1. The germline CDR1 and CDR2 sequences are MGHRA and YSYEKL. The V segment lost 4 bases and the J segment 9 bases; nucleotides outside the gene matches: 10. The CDR3 runs to 15 residues. The CDR3: CASSPFGTGIGEQFF. CDR3 in DNA: TGCGCCAGCAGCCCTTTCGGGACAGGGATTGGTGAGCAGTTCTTC.

The CDR3 DNA reads as TGCAGCGTTGGGAGAGCGGCCGTGGAGACCCAGTACTTC. This gives the protein CSVGRAAVETQYF. V usage is TRBV29-1 and J usage is TRBJ2-5, with a weak D call TRBD2 (5 bases). The CDR3 is 13 residues long. Germline lookup yields CDR1 SQVTM and CDR2 ANQGSEA. V dropped 4 bases and J dropped 5 bases, with 14 bases sitting between them.

This clonotype was observed many times. V and J are TRBV10-3 and TRBJ2-4; 7 bases map to TRBD2. The CDR3 contains 13 residues. Germline V gives CDR1 ENHRY, CDR2 SYGVKD. Trimming removed 8 bases from V and 7 bases from J; junction bases left unmatched: 8. The CDR3 loop is CAIGSREVNIQYF. The CDR3 nucleotides are TGTGCCATCGGTAGCCGGGAGGTGAACATTCAGTACTTC.

Only a few counts were recorded for this clonotype. This chain connects TRBV24-1 to TRBJ2-3, with D hard to call. The germline V gene encodes CDR1 KGHDR and CDR2 SFDVKD. The CDR3 covers 15 residues. V lost 4 bases and J 0 bases, leaving 10 bases between the germline ends. CDR3 amino acids: CATSDYPPSTDTQYF. The CDR3 nucleotides read TGTGCCACCAGTGACTACCCGCCTAGCACAGATACGCAGTATTTT.

The gene calls are TRBV6-2 or TRBV6-3 and TRBJ2-5; 9 bases fit TRBD2. This CDR3 is 16 amino acids long. V shed 5 bases, J shed 1 base, and the junction held 8 bases outside the gene matches. The germline V gene has CDR1 MNHEY and CDR2 SVGEGT. DNA of the CDR3: TGTGCCAGCAGTCTATCTACAGCGGGAGGCCAAGAGACCCAGTACTTC. It translates to CASSLSTAGGQETQYF.

The chain combines TRBV5-6 with TRBJ2-7; either TRBD1 or TRBD2 may supply D (5 bases each). The CDR3 loop spans 13 amino acids. Per germline, CDR1 SGHDT and CDR2 YYEEEE. Deletions cut 4 bases from V and 3 bases from J, with 11 bases between. Here the CDR3 reads CASSGPGRYEQYF. The CDR3 DNA sequence: TGTGCCAGCAGCGGCCCGGGGCGCTACGAGCAGTACTTC.

Turning to this clonotype: At one of its ends the junction is not consistent with the germline gene, which may arise from a read error. V is TRBV4-1 and J is TRBJ2-2; 8 nucleotides agree with TRBD2. CDR3 length equals 17 residues. Germline CDR1 is MGHRA and CDR2 is YSYEKL. The CDR3 nucleotides read TGCGCCAACAGCCAAGAAGCCCTAGCGGGGAACACCGGGGAGCTGTTTTTT. It codes for CANSQEALAGNTGELFF.

V gene TRBV4-1 combines with J gene TRBJ1-2; 10 nucleotides align to TRBD1. The CDR3 contains 15 residues. V shed 1 base, J shed 5 bases, and the junction held 4 bases outside the gene matches. The germline V gene encodes CDR1 MGHRA and CDR2 YSYEKL. CDR3 protein: CASSQGTGGLYGYTF. CDR3 bases: TGCGCCAGCAGCCAAGGGACAGGGGGTTTATATGGCTACACCTTC.

This chain joins TRBV10-3 and TRBJ1-1; D is perhaps TRBD1 (6 bases). Germline V gene lookup returns CDR1 ENHRY and CDR2 SYGVKD. CDR3 length: 13 amino acids. V lost 3 bases, J lost 8 bases, and 13 bases lay in between. The DNA of the CDR3 is TGTGCCATCAGTGAATCGATAGGGGGGGAAGCTTTCTTT. Protein: CAISESIGGEAFF.

The rearrangement links TRBV5-1 to TRBJ1-1, with unresolved D. V was trimmed by 0 bases and J by 6 bases, leaving 9 bases between them. The CDR3 runs 13 residues. Per the germline V gene, CDR1 is SGHRS and CDR2 is YFSETQ. The CDR3 is CASSLVVKAEAFF. The CDR3 coding sequence is TGCGCCAGCAGCTTGGTGGTAAAGGCTGAAGCTTTCTTT.

The rearrangement uses TRBV5-1 and TRBJ2-5; TRBD2 agrees at 10 bases. Losses at the gene ends were 6 bases for V and 4 bases for J; bases not matched to a gene: 12. The CDR3 extends over 16 amino acids. From germline, CDR1 is SGHRS and CDR2 YFSETQ. CDR3 nucleotide sequence: TGCGCCAGCACAATCGGGGCTAGCGGGAGTGGAGAGACCCAGTACTTC. It translates to CASTIGASGSGETQYF.

This chain connects TRBV27 to TRBJ2-6; TRBD1 matches at 7 bases. CDR1 MNHEY and CDR2 SMNVEV come from the germline V gene (reference sequence). With 8 bases clipped from V and 3 bases from J, the junction kept 7 bases outside the gene matches. This CDR3 contains 15 residues. This CDR3 is CASQGVGVGANVLTF. CDR3 DNA: TGTGCCAGCCAGGGGGTAGGTGTTGGGGCCAACGTCCTGACTTTC.

The chain uses TRBV6-1 and TRBJ2-3; 13 bases fit TRBD2. V was clipped by 3 bases and J by 3 bases; unmatched bases: 6. CDR3 length equals 17 residues. CDR1 is MNHNS and CDR2 is SASEGT in the germline V gene. CDR3 sequence: CASSEATSGRATDTQYF. The CDR3 nucleotides read TGTGCCAGCAGTGAGGCTACTAGCGGGAGGGCGACAGATACGCAGTATTTT.

To note about this clonotype: This CDR3 fails to terminate in the conserved phenylalanine or tryptophan, so it likely reflects a read error. The rearrangement joins TRBV29-1 to TRBJ2-5; D is possibly TRBD2 (5 bases). Germline lookup yields CDR1 SQVTM and CDR2 ANQGSEA. V gave up 3 bases and J gave up 2 bases, with 7 bases separating them. This CDR3 region has 12 residues. CDR3 protein: CSVDKRQETQYL. The CDR3 coding sequence is TGCAGCGTTGATAAGCGGCAAGAGACCCAGTACTTA.

This clonotype showed up just once. The V gene is TRBV6-1, the J gene TRBJ2-4; D gene unclear. TRBJ2-7 explains the end of the DNA better; the J call may be wrong. The CDR3 is made up of 14 amino acids. Looked up from germline, CDR1 is MNHNS and CDR2 is SASEGT. The CDR3 DNA follows: TGTGCCAGCACCCAAGGGCTAATATCCTACGAGCAGTACTTC. Amino acid sequence: CASTQGLISYEQYF.

The gene calls are TRBV4-1 and TRBJ2-3, with a possible D match to TRBD1 (5 bases). With 0 bases removed from V and 4 bases from J, the gap between germline ends came to 11 bases. This CDR3 has 15 residues. The germline V gene has CDR1 MGHRA and CDR2 YSYEKL. CDR3: CASSQEAGWPDTQYF. CDR3 bases: TGCGCCAGCAGCCAAGAGGCAGGGTGGCCAGATACGCAGTATTTT.

A single count supports this clonotype. The rearrangement links TRBV28 to TRBJ1-1; 8 nucleotides match TRBD1. The CDR3 runs to 15 residues. Trimming at V came to 5 bases and at J to 1 base, leaving 6 bases not matched to a gene. CDR1 is MDHEN, CDR2 SYDVKM, per germline. The chain's CDR3 is CASSPPGQENTEAFF. The CDR3 DNA sequence: TGTGCCAGCAGTCCCCCGGGACAGGAGAACACTGAAGCTTTCTTT.

As regards this clonotype: A read error may be the cause here, since a much bigger clone is one base away. V and J are TRBV11-1 and TRBJ2-1; D is ambiguous. Germline V gene lookup returns CDR1 SGHAT and CDR2 FQDESV (reference sequence). The CDR3 is 11 amino acids. The CDR3 coding sequence is TGTGCCAGCAGCTTTTTTTATGAGCGGTTCTTC. This sequence encodes CASSFFYERFF.

The genes are TRBV4-1 and TRBJ1-6; D gene unclear. V shed 1 base and J shed 8 bases, with 6 bases lying between them. The CDR3 length is 13 residues. Per the germline V gene, CDR1 is MGHRA and CDR2 is YSYEKL. The CDR3 spells CASSQVWDSPLHF. Here the CDR3 DNA reads TGCGCCAGCAGCCAAGTTTGGGATTCACCCCTCCACTTT.

The chain carries TRBV7-2 and TRBJ2-3; TRBD2 might be the D (5 bases). CDR1 and CDR2 from the germline V gene are SGHTA and FQGNSA. The CDR3 has 14 residues. Trimming shortened V by 3 bases and J by 4 bases, and 11 bases separated the two germline ends. The CDR3 protein is CASSFGARADTQYF. The CDR3 DNA is TGTGCCAGCAGCTTCGGAGCGAGGGCAGATACGCAGTATTTT.

The chain uses TRBV20-1 and TRBJ2-5; 8 bases fit TRBD2. The CDR3 spans 12 residues. The trim removed 5 bases at V and 7 bases at J, leaving 6 bases unmatched. Germline CDR1 and CDR2: DFQATT and SNEGSKA (reference sequence). The CDR3 spells CSARTSLGTQYF. The CDR3 DNA sequence: TGCAGTGCTCGGACTAGCCTCGGGACCCAGTACTTC.

V gene TRBV20-1 combines with J gene TRBJ1-2; the match to TRBD1 covers 7 bases. After removal of 0 bases from V and 6 bases from J, the junction contained 10 bases not matched to a gene. CDR3 length equals 15 residues. Germline CDR1 DFQATT, CDR2 SNEGSKA (reference sequence). The CDR3 loop reads CSARDVLGGENGYTF. CDR3 sequence (DNA): TGCAGTGCTAGAGATGTCCTAGGGGGCGAGAATGGCTACACCTTC.